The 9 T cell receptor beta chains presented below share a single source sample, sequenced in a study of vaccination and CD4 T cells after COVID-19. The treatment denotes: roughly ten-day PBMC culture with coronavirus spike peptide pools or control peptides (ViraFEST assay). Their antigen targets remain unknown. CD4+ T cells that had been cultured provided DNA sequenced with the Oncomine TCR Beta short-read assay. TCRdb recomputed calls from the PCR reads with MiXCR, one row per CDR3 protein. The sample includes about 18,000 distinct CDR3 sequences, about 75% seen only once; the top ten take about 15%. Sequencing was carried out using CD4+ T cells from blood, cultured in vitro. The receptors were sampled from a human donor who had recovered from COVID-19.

The CDR3 loop is CSAEQKGRRRGETQYF. The CDR3 DNA reads TGCAGTGCTGAACAAAAGGGTCGTAGGAGAGGGGAGACCCAGTACTTC. V is TRBV20-1 and J is TRBJ2-5; the D gene is possibly TRBD2 (5 bases). V was clipped by 5 bases and J by 5 bases, with 24 bases between them. Germline-derived CDR1 and CDR2 are DFQATT and SNEGSKA (reference sequence). The length of the CDR3 is 16 residues.

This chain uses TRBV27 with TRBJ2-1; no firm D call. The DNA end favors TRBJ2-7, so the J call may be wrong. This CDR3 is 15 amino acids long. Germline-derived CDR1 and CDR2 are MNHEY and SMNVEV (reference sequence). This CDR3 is CASSLRYRIGLEQYF. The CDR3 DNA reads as TGTGCCAGCAGTTTAAGGTATCGGATAGGTCTCGAGCAGTACTTC.

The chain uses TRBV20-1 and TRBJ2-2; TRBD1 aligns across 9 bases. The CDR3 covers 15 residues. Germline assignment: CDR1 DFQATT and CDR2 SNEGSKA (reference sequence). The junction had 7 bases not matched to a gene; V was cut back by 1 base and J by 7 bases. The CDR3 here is CSARAMGQGDGELFF. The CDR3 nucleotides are TGCAGTGCTAGAGCTATGGGACAGGGCGACGGGGAGCTGTTTTTT.

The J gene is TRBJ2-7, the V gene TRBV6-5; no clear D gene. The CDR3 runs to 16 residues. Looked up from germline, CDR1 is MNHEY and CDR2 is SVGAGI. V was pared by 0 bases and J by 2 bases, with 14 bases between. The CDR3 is CASSYSTRLKTYEQYF. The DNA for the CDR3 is TGTGCCAGCAGTTACTCGACCCGACTTAAGACCTACGAGCAGTACTTC.

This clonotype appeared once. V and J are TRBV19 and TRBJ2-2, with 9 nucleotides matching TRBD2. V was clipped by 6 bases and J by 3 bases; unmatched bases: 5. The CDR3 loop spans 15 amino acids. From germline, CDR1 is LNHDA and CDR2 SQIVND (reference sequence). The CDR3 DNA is TGTGCCAGTAGCCCTAGCGGGACAGACACCGGGGAGCTGTTTTTT. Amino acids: CASSPSGTDTGELFF.

Here the CDR3 DNA reads TGTGCCAGCAGTTTCCGGGGGGCGAACACTGAAGCTTTCTTT. It specifies CASSFRGANTEAFF. The chain couples TRBV12-3 or TRBV12-4 to TRBJ1-1; D may be TRBD1 (6 bases). The V and J ends lost 3 bases and 1 base respectively, with 9 bases between them. This CDR3 spans 14 amino acids.

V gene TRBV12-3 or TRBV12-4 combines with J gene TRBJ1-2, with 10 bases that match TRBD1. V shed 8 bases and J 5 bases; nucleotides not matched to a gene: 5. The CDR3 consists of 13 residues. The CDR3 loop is CASGDRGLYGYTF. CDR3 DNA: TGTGCCAGCGGGGACAGGGGCTTGTATGGCTACACCTTC.

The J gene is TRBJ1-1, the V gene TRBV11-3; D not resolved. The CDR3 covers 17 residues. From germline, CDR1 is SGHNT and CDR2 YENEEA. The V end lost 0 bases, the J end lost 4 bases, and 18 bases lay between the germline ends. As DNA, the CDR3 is TGTGCCAGCAGCTTAGAGGGCCTGGGCAGGCCAGGCACTGAAGCTTTCTTT. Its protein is CASSLEGLGRPGTEAFF.

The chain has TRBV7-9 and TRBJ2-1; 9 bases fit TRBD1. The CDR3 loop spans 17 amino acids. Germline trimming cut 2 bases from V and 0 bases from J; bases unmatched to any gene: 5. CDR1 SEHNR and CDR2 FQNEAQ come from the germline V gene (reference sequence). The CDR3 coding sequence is TGTGCCAGCAGCTTAAGAGGGACAGGGCTCTCCTACAATGAGCAGTTCTTC. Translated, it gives CASSLRGTGLSYNEQFF.